The clone carrying this T cell receptor (beta chain) occurred a few times. The antigen is not known. The sample originates from a study of metastatic and nonmetastatic thyroid tumors. For the study at large: Thyroid patients, malignant and benign, had repertoires compared across blood and tumor or nodule tissue.

Thyroid surgery had not been preceded by any treatment in any patient. TCRdb recomputed clones from the PCR reads via MiXCR. There are 45,000 or so clones in the sample; less than 5% occur only once, and roughly a tenth lies in the top ten. Broader study findings: Across blood and tumor, TCR beta diversity in malignant thyroid tumors was reportedly significantly higher than in benign nodules.

There are 13 residues in the CDR3. The V end was cut by 1 base, the J end by 1 base, with 5 bases between. From germline, CDR1 is SGHNT and CDR2 YENEEA. Source material: blood. The TCR sequence derives from a female donor with papillary thyroid cancer or a benign thyroid nodule (not recorded which). Some clones in this sample may be carry-over from other donors' samples. The chain uses TRBV11-3 and TRBJ2-7; no firm D call. CDR3 residues: CASSLGGSYEQYF. DNA for the CDR3: TGTGCCAGCAGCTTAGGGGGATCCTACGAGCAGTACTTC.